This T cell receptor beta chain came from a study of cytomegalovirus exposure and HLA in healthy donors. The V end lost 4 bases, the J end lost 6 bases, and 16 bases lay between the germline ends. Germline CDR1 and CDR2: MGHRA and YSYEKL. The CDR3 totals 14 residues. Points on this clone: Its target is not known.

Among the 90 to 150 subjects of the validation cohort, separate from the roughly 700-subject first cohort, were the donors. The repertoire was sequenced with immunoSEQ multiplex PCR; TCRdb's copy has only in-frame clones and lacks some. The sample contains 250,000 to 400,000 clones, about nine tenths of which appear only once. Overall study findings and caveats: Among the CMV-associated chains, three were confirmed in vitro as specific for CMV antigens.

The V and J genes are TRBV4-1 and TRBJ2-7; D is possibly TRBD1 (5 bases). Sequenced: PBMCs. The receptor was derived from a woman aged 30 to 39 in good health and CMV-seropositive. The CDR3 bases are TGCGCCAGCAGCCCACTGGACACCAACGGCGAGCAGTACTTC. It yields the protein CASSPLDTNGEQYF.